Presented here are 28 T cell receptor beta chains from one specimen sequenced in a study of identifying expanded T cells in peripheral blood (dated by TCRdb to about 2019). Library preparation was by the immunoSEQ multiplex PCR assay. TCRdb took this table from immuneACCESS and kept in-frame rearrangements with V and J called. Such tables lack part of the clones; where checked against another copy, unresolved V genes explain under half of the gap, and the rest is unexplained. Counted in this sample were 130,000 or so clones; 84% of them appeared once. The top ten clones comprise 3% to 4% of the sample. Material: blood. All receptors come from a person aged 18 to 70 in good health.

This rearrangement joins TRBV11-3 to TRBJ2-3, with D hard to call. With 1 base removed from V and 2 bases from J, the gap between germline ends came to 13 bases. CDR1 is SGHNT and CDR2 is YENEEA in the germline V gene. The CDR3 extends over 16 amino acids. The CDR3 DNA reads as TGTGCCAGCAGCTTAGGGGGTTGGGCAGACACAGATACGCAGTATTTT. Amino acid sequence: CASSLGGWADTDTQYF.

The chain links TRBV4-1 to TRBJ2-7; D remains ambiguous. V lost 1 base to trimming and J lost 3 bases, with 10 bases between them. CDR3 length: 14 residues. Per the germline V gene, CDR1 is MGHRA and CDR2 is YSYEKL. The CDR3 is CASSQVPGLYEQYF. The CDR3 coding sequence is TGCGCCAGCAGCCAAGTCCCTGGGCTCTACGAGCAGTACTTC.

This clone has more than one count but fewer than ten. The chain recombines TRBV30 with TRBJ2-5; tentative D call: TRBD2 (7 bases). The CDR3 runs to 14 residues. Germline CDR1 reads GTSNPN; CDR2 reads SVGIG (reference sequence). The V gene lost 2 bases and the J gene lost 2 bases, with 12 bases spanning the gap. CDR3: CAWSRRGGQETQYF. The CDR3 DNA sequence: TGTGCCTGGAGTAGGAGGGGGGGTCAAGAGACCCAGTACTTC.

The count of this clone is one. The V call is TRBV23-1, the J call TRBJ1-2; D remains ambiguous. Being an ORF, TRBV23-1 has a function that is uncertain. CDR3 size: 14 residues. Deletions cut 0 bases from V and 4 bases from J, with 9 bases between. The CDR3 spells CASSQSGRPYGYTF. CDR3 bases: TGCGCCAGCAGTCAATCTGGCAGGCCCTATGGCTACACCTTC.

The CDR3 region has the DNA TGCGCCAGCGCGAGGATTAATGAAAAACTGTTTTTT. Translating gives CASARINEKLFF. The chain employs TRBV4-1 and TRBJ1-4; D ambiguous. This CDR3 region has 12 residues. Germline V gene lookup returns CDR1 MGHRA and CDR2 YSYEKL. Trimming stripped 8 bases from V and 4 bases from J, with 8 bases between.

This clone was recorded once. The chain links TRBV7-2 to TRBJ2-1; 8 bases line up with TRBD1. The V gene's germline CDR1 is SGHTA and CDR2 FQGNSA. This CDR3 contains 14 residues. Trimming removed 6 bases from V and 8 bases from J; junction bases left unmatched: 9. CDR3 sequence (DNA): TGTGCCAGCAGTGATGGGACAGGTTCCTATGAGCAGTTCTTC. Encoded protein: CASSDGTGSYEQFF.

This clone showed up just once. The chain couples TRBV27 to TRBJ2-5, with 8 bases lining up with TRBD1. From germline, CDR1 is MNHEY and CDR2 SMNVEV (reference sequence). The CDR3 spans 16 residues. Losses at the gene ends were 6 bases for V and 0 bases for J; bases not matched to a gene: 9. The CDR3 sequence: CASSPWTGTNQETQYF. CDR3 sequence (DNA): TGTGCCAGCAGCCCTTGGACAGGGACGAACCAAGAGACCCAGTACTTC.

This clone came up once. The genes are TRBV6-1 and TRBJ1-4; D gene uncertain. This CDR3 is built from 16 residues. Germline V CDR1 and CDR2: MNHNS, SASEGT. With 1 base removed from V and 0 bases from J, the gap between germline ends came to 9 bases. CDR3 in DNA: TGTGCCAGCAGTGAAGACGGAAGAGCAACTAATGAAAAACTGTTTTTT. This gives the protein CASSEDGRATNEKLFF.

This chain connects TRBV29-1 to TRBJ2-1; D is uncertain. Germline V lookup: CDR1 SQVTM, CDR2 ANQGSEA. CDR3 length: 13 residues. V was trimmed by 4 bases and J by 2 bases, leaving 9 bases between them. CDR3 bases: TGCAGCGTTGGGCAGCTTACCTACAATGAGCAGTTCTTC. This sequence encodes CSVGQLTYNEQFF.

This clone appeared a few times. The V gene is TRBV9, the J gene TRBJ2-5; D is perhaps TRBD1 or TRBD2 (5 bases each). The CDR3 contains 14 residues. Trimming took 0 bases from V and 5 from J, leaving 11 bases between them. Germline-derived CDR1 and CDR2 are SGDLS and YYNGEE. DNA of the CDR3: TGTGCCAGCAGCGTAGATTCATGGGGGGAGACCCAGTACTTC. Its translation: CASSVDSWGETQYF.

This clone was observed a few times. The CDR3 region is CASSVGEINTGELFF. CDR3 nucleotide sequence: TGCGCCAGCAGTGTCGGGGAGATAAACACCGGGGAGCTGTTTTTT. J is TRBJ2-2 and V is TRBV10-2, with D maybe TRBD2 (5 bases). The CDR3 runs to 15 residues. Germline V CDR1 and CDR2: WSHSY, SAAADI. Trimming took off 4 bases at V and 2 bases at J, with 11 bases between the two ends.

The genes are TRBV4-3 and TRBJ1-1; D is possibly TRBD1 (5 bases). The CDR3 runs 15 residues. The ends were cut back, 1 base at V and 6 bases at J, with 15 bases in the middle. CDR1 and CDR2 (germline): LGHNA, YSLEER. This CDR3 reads CASSQAIAGGAEAFF. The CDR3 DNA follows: TGCGCCAGCAGCCAAGCCATCGCGGGGGGAGCTGAAGCTTTCTTT.

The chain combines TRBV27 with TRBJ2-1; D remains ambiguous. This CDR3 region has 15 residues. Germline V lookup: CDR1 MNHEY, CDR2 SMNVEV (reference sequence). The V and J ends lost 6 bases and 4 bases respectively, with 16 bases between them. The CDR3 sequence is CASSQYKAVYNEQFF. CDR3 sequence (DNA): TGTGCCAGCAGCCAATATAAAGCTGTATACAATGAGCAGTTCTTC.

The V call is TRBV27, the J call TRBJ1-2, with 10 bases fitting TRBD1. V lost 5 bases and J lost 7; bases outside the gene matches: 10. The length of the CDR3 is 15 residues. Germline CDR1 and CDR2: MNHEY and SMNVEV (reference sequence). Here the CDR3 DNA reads TGTGCCAGCAGTCCCGGGGGTGGACAGGGGGGTGGCTACACCTTC. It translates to CASSPGGGQGGGYTF.

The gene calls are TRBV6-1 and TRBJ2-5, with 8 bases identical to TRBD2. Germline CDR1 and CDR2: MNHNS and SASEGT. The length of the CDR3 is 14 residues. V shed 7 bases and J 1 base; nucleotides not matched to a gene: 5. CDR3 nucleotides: TGTGCCAGCACAAAACGGGGGGGCCAAGAGACCCAGTACTTC. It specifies CASTKRGGQETQYF.

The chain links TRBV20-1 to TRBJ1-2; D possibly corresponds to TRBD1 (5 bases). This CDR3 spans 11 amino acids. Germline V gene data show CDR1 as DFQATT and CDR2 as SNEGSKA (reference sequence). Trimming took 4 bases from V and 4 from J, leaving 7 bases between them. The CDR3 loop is CSAIDSYGYTF. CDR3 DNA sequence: TGCAGTGCTATCGACAGCTATGGCTACACCTTC.

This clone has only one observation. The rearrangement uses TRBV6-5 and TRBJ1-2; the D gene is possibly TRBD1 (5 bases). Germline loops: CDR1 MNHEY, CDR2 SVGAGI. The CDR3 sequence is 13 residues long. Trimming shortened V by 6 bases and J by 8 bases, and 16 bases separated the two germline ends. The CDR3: CASRSEEGQGYTF. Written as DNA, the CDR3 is TGTGCCAGCAGGTCCGAGGAGGGGCAGGGCTACACCTTC.

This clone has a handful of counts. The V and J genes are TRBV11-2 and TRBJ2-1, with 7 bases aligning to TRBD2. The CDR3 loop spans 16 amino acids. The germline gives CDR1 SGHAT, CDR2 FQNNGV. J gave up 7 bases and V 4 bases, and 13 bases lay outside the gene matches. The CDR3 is CASSSSGIPGFNEQFF. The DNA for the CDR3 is TGTGCCAGCAGCTCCAGCGGGATACCTGGATTTAATGAGCAGTTCTTC.

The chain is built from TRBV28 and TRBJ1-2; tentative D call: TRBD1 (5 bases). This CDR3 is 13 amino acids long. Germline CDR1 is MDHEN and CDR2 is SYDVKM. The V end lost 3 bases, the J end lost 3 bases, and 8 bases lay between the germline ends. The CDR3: CASSLGTDYGYTF. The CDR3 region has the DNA TGTGCCAGCAGTTTGGGGACGGACTATGGCTACACCTTC.

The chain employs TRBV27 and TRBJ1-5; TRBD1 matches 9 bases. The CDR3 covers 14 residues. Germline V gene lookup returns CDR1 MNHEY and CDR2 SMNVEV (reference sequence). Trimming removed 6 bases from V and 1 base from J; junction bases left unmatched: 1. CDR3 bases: TGTGCCAGCAGACAGGGGGCAAGCAATCAGCCCCAGCATTTT. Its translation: CASRQGASNQPQHF.

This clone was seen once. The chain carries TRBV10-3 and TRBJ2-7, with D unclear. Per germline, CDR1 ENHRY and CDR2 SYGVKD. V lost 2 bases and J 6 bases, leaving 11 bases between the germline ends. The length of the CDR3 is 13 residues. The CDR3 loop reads CAISETPPAEQYF. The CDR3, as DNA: TGTGCCATCAGTGAGACACCCCCAGCCGAGCAGTACTTC.

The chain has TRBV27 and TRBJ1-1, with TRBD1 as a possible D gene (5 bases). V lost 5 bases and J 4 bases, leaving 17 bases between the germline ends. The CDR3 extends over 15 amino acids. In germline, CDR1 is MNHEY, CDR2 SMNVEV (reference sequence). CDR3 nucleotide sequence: TGTGCCAGCAGTCAACCGGGAGCGGGGGGCACTGAAGCTTTCTTT. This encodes CASSQPGAGGTEAFF.

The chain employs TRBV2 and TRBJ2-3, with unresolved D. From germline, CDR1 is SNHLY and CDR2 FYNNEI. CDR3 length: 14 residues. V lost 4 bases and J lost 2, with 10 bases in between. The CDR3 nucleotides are TGTGCCAGCAGTGTGATGGGTTCCACAGATACGCAGTATTTT. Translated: CASSVMGSTDTQYF. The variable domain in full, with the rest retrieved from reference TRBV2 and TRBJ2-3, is EPEVTQTPSHQVTQMGQEVILRCVPISNHLYFYWYRQILGQKVEFLVSFYNNEISEKSEIFDDQFSVERPDGSNFTLKIRSTKLEDSAMYFCASSVMGSTDTQYFGPGTRLTVL.

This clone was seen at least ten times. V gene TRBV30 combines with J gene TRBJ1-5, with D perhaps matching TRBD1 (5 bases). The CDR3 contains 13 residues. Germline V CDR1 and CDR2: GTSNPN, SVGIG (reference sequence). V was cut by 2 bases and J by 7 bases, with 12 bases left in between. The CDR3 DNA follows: TGTGCCTGGAGTAGGTCAGGGACGCAGCCCCAGCATTTT. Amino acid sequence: CAWSRSGTQPQHF.

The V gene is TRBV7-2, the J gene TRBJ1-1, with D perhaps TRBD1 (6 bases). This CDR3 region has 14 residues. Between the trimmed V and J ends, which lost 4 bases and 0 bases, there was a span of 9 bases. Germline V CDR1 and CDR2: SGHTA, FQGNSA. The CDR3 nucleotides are TGTGCCAGCAGCTCACCAGGGGTGAACACTGAAGCTTTCTTT. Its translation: CASSSPGVNTEAFF. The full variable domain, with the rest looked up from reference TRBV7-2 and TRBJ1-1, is GAGVSQSPSNKVTEKGKDVELRCDPISGHTALYWYRQSLGQGLEFLIYFQGNSAPDKSGLPSDRFSAERTGGSVSTLTIQRTQQEDSAVYLCASSSPGVNTEAFFGQGTRLTVV.

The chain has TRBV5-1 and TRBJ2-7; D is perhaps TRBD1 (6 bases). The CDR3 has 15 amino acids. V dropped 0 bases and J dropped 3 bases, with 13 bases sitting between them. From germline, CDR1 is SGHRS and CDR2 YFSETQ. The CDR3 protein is CASSLGGQVYYEQYF. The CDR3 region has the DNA TGCGCCAGCAGCTTGGGGGGGCAGGTTTACTACGAGCAGTACTTC.

CDR3 nucleotide sequence: TGTGCCAGCAGTTTAGAGGTGAACACTGAAGCTTTCTTT. This translates into CASSLEVNTEAFF. V and J are TRBV27 and TRBJ1-1, with unresolved D. This CDR3 is built from 13 residues. V was shortened by 2 bases and J by 0 bases, with 4 bases between the two germline ends. Per germline, CDR1 MNHEY and CDR2 SMNVEV (reference sequence).

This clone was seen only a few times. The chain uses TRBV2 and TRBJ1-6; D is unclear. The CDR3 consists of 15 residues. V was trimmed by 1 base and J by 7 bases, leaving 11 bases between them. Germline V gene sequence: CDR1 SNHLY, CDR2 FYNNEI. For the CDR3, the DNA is TGTGCCAGCAGTGAAGGTCTGGGTTTCAATTCACCCCTCCACTTT. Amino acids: CASSEGLGFNSPLHF.